Following are 32 T cell receptor beta chains from one sample sequenced in a study of CD8 T cell repertoires and HIV-1 epitope variants. For these receptors, no antigen is known. Generated by immunoSEQ multiplex PCR, the TCRdb table keeps only in-frame clones and is missing some. The data contain fewer than 7,000 clones, 65% of them singletons. Sequencing was carried out using cultured CD8+ T cells derived from PBMCs. The receptors shown here come from a male donor with HIV.

The J gene is TRBJ1-1, the V gene TRBV5-4; D may be TRBD1 (5 bases). Trimming took off 2 bases at V and 1 base at J, with 9 bases between the two ends. Per the germline V gene, CDR1 is SGHNT and CDR2 is YYREEE (reference sequence). The CDR3 loop spans 14 amino acids. The CDR3 DNA follows: TGTGCCAGCAGCTTCGCCGGGGGGAACACTGAAGCTTTCTTT. Translation: CASSFAGGNTEAFF.

This clone was found once. This chain connects TRBV13 to TRBJ2-7, with D perhaps TRBD1 (5 bases). The germline CDR1 and CDR2 sequences are PRHDT and FYEKMQ (reference sequence). Trimming stripped 5 bases from V and 2 bases from J, with 13 bases between. The CDR3 totals 14 residues. CDR3 residues: CASSDSTVTYEQYF. DNA of the CDR3: TGTGCCAGCAGCGACTCGACAGTTACCTACGAGCAGTACTTC.

The chain recombines TRBV15 with TRBJ1-5; 7 positions match TRBD1. Per the germline V gene, CDR1 is LNHNV and CDR2 is YYDKDF (reference sequence). The CDR3 is 15 residues long. Trimming removed 4 bases from V and 2 bases from J; junction bases left unmatched: 5. CDR3 coding DNA: TGTGCCACCAGCAATTCCGGACAGGGCAATCAGCCCCAGCATTTT. As protein: CATSNSGQGNQPQHF.

In nucleotides, the CDR3 is TGTGCCAGCACTTTGGGGGGGTCTGGAGATACGCAGTATTTT. Translated, it gives CASTLGGSGDTQYF. The chain has TRBV5-6 and TRBJ2-3; 7 bases agree with TRBD2. Germline V gene data show CDR1 as SGHDT and CDR2 as YYEEEE. J lost 5 bases, V lost 6 bases, and 9 bases had no gene match. This CDR3 has 14 amino acids.

In this sample, this clone turned up a few times. Its ends do not fully match the called genes, so a read error is possible. The chain links TRBV12-5 to TRBJ1-1; D remains ambiguous. CDR1 is LGHNT, CDR2 FRNRAP, per germline. The CDR3 totals 8 residues. DNA of the CDR3: TGCGTCACGCGAGGCGCTTTCTTT. Residues: CVTRGAFF. The whole variable domain, remainder taken from reference TRBV12-5 and TRBJ1-1, is DARVTQTPRHKVTEMGQEVTMRCQPILGHNTVFWYRQTMMQGLELLAYFRNRAPLDDSGMPKDRFSAEMPDATLATLKIQPSEPRDSAVYFCVTRGAFFGQGTRLTVV.

CDR3 sequence (DNA): TGTGCCTGGAGTGTTGAGGGCCAAGAGACCCAGTACTTC. This encodes CAWSVEGQETQYF. The V gene is TRBV30, the J gene TRBJ2-5, with D maybe TRBD2 (5 bases). Trimming took off 0 bases at V and 1 base at J, with 6 bases between the two ends. The CDR3 has 13 amino acids. The germline CDR1 and CDR2 sequences are GTSNPN and SVGIG (reference sequence).

This chain joins TRBV5-1 and TRBJ2-3; 9 nucleotides line up with TRBD2. The CDR3 extends over 15 amino acids. The junction had 2 bases not matched to a gene; V was cut back by 1 base and J by 2 bases. Germline-derived CDR1 and CDR2 are SGHRS and YFSETQ. The CDR3 protein is CASSLSSGITDTQYF. CDR3 bases: TGCGCCAGCAGCTTGTCTAGCGGGATCACAGATACGCAGTATTTT.

This clone was picked up a small number of times. The chain combines TRBV5-3 with TRBJ1-2; no firm D call. TRBV5-3 is identified as an open reading frame with a role that is uncertain. The CDR3 runs to 14 residues. V lost 0 bases and J 7 bases, leaving 13 bases between the germline ends. The CDR3 protein is CARSLGRAGSGYTF. The CDR3 DNA sequence: TGTGCCAGAAGCTTGGGTCGGGCGGGCTCTGGCTACACCTTC.

The chain uses TRBV7-9 and TRBJ1-1; TRBD1 is a possible D gene (6 bases). Looked up from germline, CDR1 is SEHNR and CDR2 is FQNEAQ (reference sequence). Deletions cut 8 bases from V and 6 bases from J, with 16 bases between. There are 13 residues in the CDR3. The CDR3 sequence: CASELGGAAEAFF. The CDR3 DNA is TGTGCCAGCGAGCTTGGGGGGGCGGCTGAAGCTTTCTTT.

The chain has TRBV18 and TRBJ2-7, with D uncertain. Trimming removed 0 bases at V and 4 bases at J, with 10 bases between. Germline-derived CDR1 and CDR2 are KGHSH and LQKENI. The CDR3 is 14 amino acids. In DNA form, the CDR3 reads TGTGCCAGCTCACCACCGTCCCAGGAATACGAGCAGTACTTC. Translated: CASSPPSQEYEQYF.

This chain connects TRBV16 to TRBJ2-1, with D tentatively TRBD1 (5 bases). The length of the CDR3 is 16 residues. Per germline, CDR1 KGHSY and CDR2 FQNENV. V lost 2 bases to trimming and J lost 5 bases, with 16 bases between them. The CDR3 DNA reads TGTGCCAGCAGCCAAGAGACAGCTCCTGGGCACAATGAGCAGTTCTTC. This gives the protein CASSQETAPGHNEQFF. The full variable domain, in which reference TRBV16 and TRBJ2-1 provide the parts outside the CDR3, is GEEVAQTPKHLVRGEGQKAKLYCAPIKGHSYVFWYQQVLKNEFKFLISFQNENVFDETGMPKERFSAKCLPNSPCSLEIQATKLEDSAVYFCASSQETAPGHNEQFFGPGTRLTVL.

The chain has TRBV5-4 and TRBJ2-2, with 15 bases lining up with TRBD2. The germline gives CDR1 SGHNT, CDR2 YYREEE (reference sequence). This CDR3 is 17 amino acids long. With V trimmed by 3 bases and J by 5 bases, 5 bases remained unmatched. CDR3 in DNA: TGTGCCAGCAGCTCGGACGGACTAGCGGGGGGGACCGGGGAGCTGTTTTTT. Translated, it gives CASSSDGLAGGTGELFF.

There are a few counts of this clone. The chain combines TRBV5-4 with TRBJ2-7; 8 bases map to TRBD1. The CDR3 spans 13 residues. V gave up 4 bases and J gave up 5 bases; unmatched junction bases: 5. The germline gives CDR1 SGHNT, CDR2 YYREEE (reference sequence). The CDR3 region has the DNA TGTGCCAGCAGCCGTCGACAGGGGAACGAGCAGTACTTC. Its translation is CASSRRQGNEQYF.

The chain combines TRBV6-5 with TRBJ2-3; D gene unclear. With 2 bases removed from V and 2 bases from J, the gap between germline ends came to 8 bases. This CDR3 spans 14 amino acids. Germline CDR1 MNHEY, CDR2 SVGAGI. The CDR3, as DNA: TGTGCCAGCAGTTACAGGCAGCACACAGATACGCAGTATTTT. It codes for CASSYRQHTDTQYF.

The rearrangement joins TRBV6-5 to TRBJ2-1, with a tentative D call TRBD2 (6 bases). The CDR3 spans 15 residues. Germline loops: CDR1 MNHEY, CDR2 SVGAGI. The V end lost 6 bases, the J end lost 3 bases, and 15 bases lay between the germline ends. CDR3: CASRPEGGRYNEQFF. CDR3 nucleotide sequence: TGTGCCAGCAGACCGGAGGGCGGGCGCTACAATGAGCAGTTCTTC.

The chain employs TRBV9 and TRBJ2-7; 11 nucleotides line up with TRBD2. The V gene end was trimmed by 0 bases and the J gene end by 1 base; junction bases not matched to a gene: 3. The CDR3 totals 16 residues. Germline V gene data show CDR1 as SGDLS and CDR2 as YYNGEE. The CDR3 protein is CASSVVAGGPSYEQYF. CDR3 sequence (DNA): TGTGCCAGCAGCGTAGTAGCGGGGGGGCCTTCCTACGAGCAGTACTTC.

The rearrangement links TRBV7-9 to TRBJ1-1, with 9 nucleotides matching TRBD1. With 4 bases clipped from V and 1 base from J, the junction kept 7 bases outside the gene matches. The CDR3 length is 16 residues. The V gene's germline CDR1 is SEHNR and CDR2 FQNEAQ (reference sequence). CDR3 bases: TGTGCCAGCAGCTCCGGACAGGGGAGGGCGAACACTGAAGCTTTCTTT. Its protein is CASSSGQGRANTEAFF.

Comments on this clone: One end of the junction does not line up with germline, which may come from a read error. J is TRBJ2-1 and V is TRBV5-4; 8 nucleotides align to TRBD2. CDR1 is SGHNT, CDR2 YYREEE, per germline (reference sequence). The CDR3 contains 16 residues. In DNA, the CDR3 is TGCGCCAGCAGCCAAGACCCAGCGGGGGCCTCCAATGAGCAGTTCTTC. It specifies CASSQDPAGASNEQFF.

The V call is TRBV5-6, the J call TRBJ2-7; D is undetermined. The CDR3 sequence is 12 residues long. The V gene lost 2 bases and the J gene lost 4 bases, with 7 bases spanning the gap. The V gene's germline CDR1 is SGHDT and CDR2 YYEEEE. As DNA, the CDR3 is TGTGCCAGCAGCTTCGCCGAGTACGAGCAGTACTTC. Translating it yields CASSFAEYEQYF. Combining the CDR3 with reference TRBV5-6 and TRBJ2-7 gives the whole variable domain DAGVTQSPTHLIKTRGQQVTLRCSPKSGHDTVSWYQQALGQGPQFIFQYYEEEERQRGNFPDRFSGHQFPNYSSELNVNALLLGDSALYLCASSFAEYEQYFGPGTRLTVT.

The V gene is TRBV28, the J gene TRBJ2-5; a weak D match, TRBD2 (6 bases). CDR1 and CDR2 (germline): MDHEN, SYDVKM. The length of the CDR3 is 13 residues. V gave up 7 bases and J gave up 5 bases, with 14 bases separating them. DNA for the CDR3: TGTGCCAGCACCCTCCAGGGAGGCGAGACCCAGTACTTC. Translated: CASTLQGGETQYF.

The rearrangement links TRBV28 to TRBJ2-5; the match to TRBD1 covers 7 bases. V was clipped by 7 bases and J by 5 bases; unmatched bases: 7. Germline CDR1 MDHEN, CDR2 SYDVKM. The CDR3 consists of 13 residues. Written as DNA, the CDR3 is TGTGCCAGCACCCCGACAGGGTGGGAGACCCAGTACTTC. This gives the protein CASTPTGWETQYF.

The chain has TRBV7-2 and TRBJ2-3, with TRBD2 as a possible D gene (5 bases). The germline gives CDR1 SGHTA, CDR2 FQGNSA. Trimming shortened V by 2 bases and J by 4 bases, and 16 bases separated the two germline ends. The CDR3 covers 16 residues. CDR3: CASSLRSGGSSDTQYF. The CDR3 DNA reads as TGTGCCAGCAGCTTACGCAGCGGTGGAAGTTCAGATACGCAGTATTTT.

J is TRBJ2-7 and V is TRBV5-5; 11 nucleotides line up with TRBD1. Germline V gene sequence: CDR1 SGHKS, CDR2 YYEKEE (reference sequence). Trimming cost V 3 bases and J 6 bases; bases outside gene matches: 5. The CDR3 consists of 14 residues. This CDR3 is CASSSDRGRREQYF. The CDR3 DNA is TGTGCCAGCAGCTCGGACAGGGGGCGTCGCGAGCAGTACTTC.

This sequence joins TRBV6-1 and TRBJ2-7; 8 bases align to TRBD2. The CDR3 length is 12 residues. CDR1 is MNHNS and CDR2 is SASEGT in the germline V gene. The V gene end was trimmed by 6 bases and the J gene end by 6 bases; junction bases not matched to a gene: 4. The CDR3 here is CASSPGGGEQYF. The CDR3 bases are TGTGCCAGCAGCCCGGGGGGGGGCGAGCAGTACTTC.

This rearrangement joins TRBV30 to TRBJ1-5; the match to TRBD1 covers 10 bases. In germline, CDR1 is GTSNPN, CDR2 SVGIG (reference sequence). The V and J ends lost 4 bases and 2 bases, in that order; junction bases with no gene match: 8. There are 16 residues in the CDR3. This chain's CDR3 is CAWNTGQGVGNQPQHF. The CDR3 DNA sequence: TGTGCCTGGAATACTGGACAGGGGGTGGGCAATCAGCCCCAGCATTTT.

Regarding this clone: One junction end does not reproduce the germline sequence, and a read error may be involved. The chain combines TRBV7-9 with TRBJ1-1, with D hard to call. CDR1 SEHNR and CDR2 FQNEAQ come from the germline V gene (reference sequence). The CDR3 contains 12 residues. The DNA of the CDR3 is TGTGCCAGCAGCTTAGTCAACACAGAAGCTTTCTTT. As protein: CASSLVNTEAFF.

The genes are TRBV6-5 and TRBJ1-2, with 10 bases matching TRBD1. CDR3 size: 14 residues. CDR1 and CDR2 (germline): MNHEY, SVGAGI. V gave up 4 bases and J gave up 3 bases; unmatched junction bases: 2. CDR3 DNA: TGTGCCAGCAGTTTTGGACAGGGGGACTATGGCTACACCTTC. This translates into CASSFGQGDYGYTF.

The chain uses TRBV27 and TRBJ2-3, with D possibly matching TRBD2 (6 bases). CDR1 MNHEY and CDR2 SMNVEV come from the germline V gene (reference sequence). V shed 4 bases and J shed 1 base, with 9 bases lying between them. This CDR3 comprises 14 residues. The CDR3 region has the DNA TGTGCCAGCAGTTGGGCTAGCGGCACAGATACGCAGTATTTT. It specifies CASSWASGTDTQYF.

V is TRBV28 and J is TRBJ2-2; tentative D call: TRBD2 (5 bases). Germline CDR1 is MDHEN and CDR2 is SYDVKM. The CDR3 covers 16 residues. Trimming took off 6 bases at V and 4 bases at J, with 18 bases between the two ends. In nucleotides, the CDR3 is TGTGCCAGCAGGCCCGGGTCTAGCCGACGCACCGGGGAGCTGTTTTTT. This gives the protein CASRPGSSRRTGELFF.

Only one count was recorded for this clone. V is TRBV7-6 and J is TRBJ1-6, with D unresolved. There are 17 residues in the CDR3. The V and J ends lost 1 base and 0 bases respectively, with 10 bases between them. Germline V gene data show CDR1 as SGHVS and CDR2 as FNYEAQ. CDR3 nucleotides: TGTGCCAGCAGCTTAGACTCCCTCAGCTCCTATAATTCACCCCTCCACTTT. As protein: CASSLDSLSSYNSPLHF. Looking up the rest from reference TRBV7-6 and TRBJ1-6 gives the full variable domain: GAGVSQSPRYKVTKRGQDVALRCDPISGHVSLYWYRQALGQGPEFLTYFNYEAQQDKSGLPNDRFSAERPEGSISTLTIQRTEQRDSAMYRCASSLDSLSSYNSPLHFGNGTRLTVT.

This clone was seen more than once but under ten times. The V gene is TRBV6-1, the J gene TRBJ2-7; D ambiguous. The V and J ends lost 10 bases and 1 base respectively, with 11 bases between them. The germline gives CDR1 MNHNS, CDR2 SASEGT. The CDR3 is 12 amino acids. CDR3 amino acids: CATSYISYEQYF. In DNA, the CDR3 is TGTGCCACTTCGTACATTTCCTACGAGCAGTACTTC.

The chain uses TRBV6-4 and TRBJ2-7; the match to TRBD1 covers 9 bases. The V gene's germline CDR1 is MRHNA and CDR2 SNTAGT. The CDR3 is made up of 13 amino acids. V lost 0 bases and J lost 6; bases outside the gene matches: 0. CDR3 residues: CASSDSDRGEQYF. Here the CDR3 DNA reads TGTGCCAGCAGTGACTCGGACAGGGGCGAGCAGTACTTC.